The T cell receptor beta chain under discussion was sequenced for a study of cytomegalovirus exposure and HLA in healthy donors. Here immunoSEQ multiplex PCR was the method, and the copy in TCRdb shows in-frame clones only, minus some. The sample contains 50,000 or so clones, 94% of which appear only once. This CDR3 comprises 13 residues. The J segment lost 7 bases and the V segment lost 5 bases, leaving 4 bases of the junction unmatched. Germline CDR1 reads PRHDT; CDR2 reads FYEKMQ (reference sequence). This sequence was found in a young woman in good health and CMV-seropositive. The rearrangement joins TRBV13 to TRBJ2-2; 7 bases match TRBD1. Input material: PBMCs. Here the CDR3 reads CASSQQGLGELFF. The CDR3 nucleotides read TGTGCCAGCAGCCAACAGGGGCTCGGGGAGCTGTTTTTT. The full variable domain, in which reference TRBV13 and TRBJ2-2 provide the parts outside the CDR3, is AAGVIQSPRHLIKEKRETATLKCYPIPRHDTVYWYQQGPGQDPQFLISFYEKMQSDKGSIPDRFSAQQFSDYHSELNMSSLELGDSALYFCASSQQGLGELFFGEGSRLTVL.